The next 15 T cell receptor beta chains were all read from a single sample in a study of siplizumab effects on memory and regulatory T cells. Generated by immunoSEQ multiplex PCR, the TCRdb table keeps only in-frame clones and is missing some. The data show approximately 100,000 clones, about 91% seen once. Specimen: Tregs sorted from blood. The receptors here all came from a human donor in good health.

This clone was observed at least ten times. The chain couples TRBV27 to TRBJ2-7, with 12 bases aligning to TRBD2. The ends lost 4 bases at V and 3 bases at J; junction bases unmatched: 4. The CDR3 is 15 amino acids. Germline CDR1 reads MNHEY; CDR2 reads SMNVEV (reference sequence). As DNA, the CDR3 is TGTGCCAGCAGTTCTAGCGGGAGGGCCGTCTACGAGCAGTACTTC. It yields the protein CASSSSGRAVYEQYF.

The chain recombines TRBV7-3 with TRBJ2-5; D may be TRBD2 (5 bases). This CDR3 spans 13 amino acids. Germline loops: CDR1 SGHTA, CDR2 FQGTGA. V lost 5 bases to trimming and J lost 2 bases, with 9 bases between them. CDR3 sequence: CASSVSGQETQYF. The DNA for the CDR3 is TGTGCCAGCAGCGTAAGCGGACAAGAGACCCAGTACTTC.

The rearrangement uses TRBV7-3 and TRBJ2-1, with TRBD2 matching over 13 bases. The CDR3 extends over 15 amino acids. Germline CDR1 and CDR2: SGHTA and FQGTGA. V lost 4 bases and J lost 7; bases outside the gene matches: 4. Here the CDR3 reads CASSWTSGSTNEQFF. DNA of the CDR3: TGTGCCAGCAGCTGGACTAGCGGGAGTACAAATGAGCAGTTCTTC.

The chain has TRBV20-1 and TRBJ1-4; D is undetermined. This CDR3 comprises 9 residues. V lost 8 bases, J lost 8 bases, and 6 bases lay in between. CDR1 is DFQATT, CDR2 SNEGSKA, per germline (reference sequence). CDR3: CSPHEKLFF. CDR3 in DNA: TGCAGTCCCCACGAAAAACTGTTTTTT.

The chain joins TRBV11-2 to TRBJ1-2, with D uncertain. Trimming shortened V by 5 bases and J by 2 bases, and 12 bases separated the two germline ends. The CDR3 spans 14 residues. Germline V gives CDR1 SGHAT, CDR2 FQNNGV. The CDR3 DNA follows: TGTGCCAGCAGCCCAGTACGGGGAAACTATGGCTACACCTTC. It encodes CASSPVRGNYGYTF.

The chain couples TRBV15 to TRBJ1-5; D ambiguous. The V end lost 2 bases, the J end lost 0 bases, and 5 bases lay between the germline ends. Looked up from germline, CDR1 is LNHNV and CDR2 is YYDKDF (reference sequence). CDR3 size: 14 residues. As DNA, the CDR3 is TGTGCCACCAGCAGACGAGATAGCAATCAGCCCCAGCATTTT. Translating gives CATSRRDSNQPQHF. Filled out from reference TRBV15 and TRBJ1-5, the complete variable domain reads DAMVIQNPRYQVTQFGKPVTLSCSQTLNHNVMYWYQQKSSQAPKLLFHYYDKDFNNEADTPDNFQSRRPNTSFCFLDIRSPGLGDTAMYLCATSRRDSNQPQHFGDGTRLSIL.

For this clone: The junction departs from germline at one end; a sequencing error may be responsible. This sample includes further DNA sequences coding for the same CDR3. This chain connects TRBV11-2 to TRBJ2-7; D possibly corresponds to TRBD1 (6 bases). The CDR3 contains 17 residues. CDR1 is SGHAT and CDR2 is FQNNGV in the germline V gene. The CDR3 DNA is TGTGCCAGTAGCTTAGATCGGGTAGGACAGACAAACTACGAGCAGTACTTC. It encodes CASSLDRVGQTNYEQYF.

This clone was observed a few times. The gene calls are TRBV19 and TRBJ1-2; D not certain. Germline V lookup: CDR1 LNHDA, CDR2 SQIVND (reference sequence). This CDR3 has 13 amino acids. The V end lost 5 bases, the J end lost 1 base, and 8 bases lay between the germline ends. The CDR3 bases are TGTGCCAGTAGTTCACTGGATAACTATGGCTACACCTTC. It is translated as CASSSLDNYGYTF.

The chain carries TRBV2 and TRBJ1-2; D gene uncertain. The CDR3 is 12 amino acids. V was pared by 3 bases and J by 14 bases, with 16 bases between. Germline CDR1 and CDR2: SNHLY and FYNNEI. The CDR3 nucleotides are TGTGCCAGCAGTGACGGTCTCCGGCCGGGGACCTTC. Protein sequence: CASSDGLRPGTF.

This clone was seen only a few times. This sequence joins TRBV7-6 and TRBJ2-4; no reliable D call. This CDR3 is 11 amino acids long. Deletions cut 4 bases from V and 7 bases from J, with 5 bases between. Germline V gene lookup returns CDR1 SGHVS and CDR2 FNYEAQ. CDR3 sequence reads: CASSSGNIQYF. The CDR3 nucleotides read TGTGCCAGCAGCTCTGGGAACATTCAGTACTTC. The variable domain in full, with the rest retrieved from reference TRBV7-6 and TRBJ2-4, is GAGVSQSPRYKVTKRGQDVALRCDPISGHVSLYWYRQALGQGPEFLTYFNYEAQQDKSGLPNDRFSAERPEGSISTLTIQRTEQRDSAMYRCASSSGNIQYFGAGTRLSVL.

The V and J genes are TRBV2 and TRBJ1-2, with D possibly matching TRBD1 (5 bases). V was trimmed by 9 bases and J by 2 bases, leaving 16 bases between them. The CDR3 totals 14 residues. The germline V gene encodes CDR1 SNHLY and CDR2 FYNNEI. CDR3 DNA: TGTGCCAGGTTTTTTGAGGGGCGCAACTATGGCTACACCTTC. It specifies CARFFEGRNYGYTF.

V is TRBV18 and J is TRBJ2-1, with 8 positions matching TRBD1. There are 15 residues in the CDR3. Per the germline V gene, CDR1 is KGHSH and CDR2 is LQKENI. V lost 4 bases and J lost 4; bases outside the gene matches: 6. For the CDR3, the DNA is TGTGCCAGCTCACGGCAGGGGGCTCGGTACAATGAGCAGTTCTTC. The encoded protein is CASSRQGARYNEQFF.

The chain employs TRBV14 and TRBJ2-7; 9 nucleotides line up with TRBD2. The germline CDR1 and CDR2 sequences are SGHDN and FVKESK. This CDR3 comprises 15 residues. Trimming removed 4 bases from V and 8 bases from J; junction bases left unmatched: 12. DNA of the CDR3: TGTGCCAGCAGCCCCTTCCTAGCGGGGCCGCGGAAGCAGTACTTC. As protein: CASSPFLAGPRKQYF.

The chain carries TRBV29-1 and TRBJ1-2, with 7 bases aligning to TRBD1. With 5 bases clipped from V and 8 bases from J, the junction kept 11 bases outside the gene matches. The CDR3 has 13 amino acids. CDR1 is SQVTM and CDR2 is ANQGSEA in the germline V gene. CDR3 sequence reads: CSVNDRVSLGYTF. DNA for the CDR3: TGCAGCGTTAACGACAGGGTATCTTTGGGCTACACCTTC.

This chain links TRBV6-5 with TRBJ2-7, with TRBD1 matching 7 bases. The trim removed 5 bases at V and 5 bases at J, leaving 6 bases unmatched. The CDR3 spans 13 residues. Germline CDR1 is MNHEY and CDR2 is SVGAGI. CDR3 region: CASSDDREHEQYF. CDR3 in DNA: TGTGCCAGCAGTGACGACAGGGAGCACGAGCAGTACTTC.